A single sample gave rise to the 24 T cell receptor beta chains below, sequenced in a study of shared clonotypes between healthy human individuals. Profiling relied on immunoSEQ multiplex PCR, and the TCRdb table lists in-frame clones only, not all of them. The sample includes some 2 million clones, about 95% of them seen just once. Terminally differentiated effector memory CD45RA+ cells were excluded by CCR7 positive selection of CD45RO-negative cells. Sequencing was done on a sample of naive CD8+ T cells sorted from blood. All receptors come from a young man in good health.

V gene TRBV27 combines with J gene TRBJ2-1, with unresolved D. Germline V CDR1 and CDR2: MNHEY, SMNVEV (reference sequence). This CDR3 is 12 amino acids long. Trimming took off 0 bases at V and 9 bases at J, with 6 bases between the two ends. CDR3 DNA: TGTGCCAGCAGTTTATCGGCTGGTGAGCAGTTCTTC. This encodes CASSLSAGEQFF.

V is TRBV6-4 and J is TRBJ2-4; 7 positions match TRBD1. The trim removed 6 bases at V and 4 bases at J, leaving 6 bases unmatched. Germline CDR1 and CDR2: MRHNA and SNTAGT. CDR3 length: 14 residues. The CDR3 is CASRTGHSKNIQYF. The CDR3, as DNA: TGTGCCAGCAGGACAGGGCACTCTAAAAACATTCAGTACTTC.

This chain joins TRBV30 and TRBJ2-7; possibly TRBD1 for D (6 bases). Between the trimmed V and J ends, which lost 2 bases and 6 bases, there was a span of 17 bases. This CDR3 is built from 14 residues. CDR1 is GTSNPN, CDR2 SVGIG, per germline (reference sequence). The CDR3 DNA reads as TGTGCCTGGAGTCCGGCACCTGGGACATTCGAGCAGTACTTC. Translated: CAWSPAPGTFEQYF. The whole variable domain, remainder taken from reference TRBV30 and TRBJ2-7, is SQTIHQWPATLVQPVGSPLSLECTVEGTSNPNLYWYRQAAGRGLQLLFYSVGIGQISSEVPQNLSASRPQDRQFILSSKKLLLSDSGFYLCAWSPAPGTFEQYFGPGTRLTVT.

CDR3 sequence (DNA): TGTGCCAGCAGCTTAGACGGGAGACAAGAGACCCAGTACTTC. It encodes CASSLDGRQETQYF. The chain carries TRBV11-3 and TRBJ2-5; TRBD2 is a possible D gene (6 bases). The CDR3 covers 14 residues. Between the trimmed V and J ends, which lost 0 bases and 2 bases, there was a span of 7 bases. Looked up from germline, CDR1 is SGHNT and CDR2 is YENEEA.

The chain joins TRBV28 to TRBJ2-5; TRBD2 matches at 13 bases. The CDR3 spans 16 residues. V shed 3 bases, J shed 3 bases, and the junction held 4 bases outside the gene matches. Germline values: CDR1 MDHEN, CDR2 SYDVKM. The CDR3 coding sequence is TGTGCCAGCAGTTTTGGGACTAGCGGGAAAGAAGAGACCCAGTACTTC. Its protein product is CASSFGTSGKEETQYF.

This chain uses TRBV7-9 with TRBJ2-7; unclear D gene. This CDR3 is built from 12 residues. Germline V gene lookup returns CDR1 SEHNR and CDR2 FQNEAQ (reference sequence). Trimming took 8 bases from V and 5 from J, leaving 13 bases between them. The CDR3 here is CASEDRRDEQYF. The CDR3 DNA reads as TGTGCCAGCGAGGACCGCCGGGACGAGCAGTACTTC.

As for this clone: This sample also contains other DNA sequences that code for the same CDR3. CDR3 loop: CASSQPQGYGYTF. As DNA, the CDR3 is TGCGCCAGCAGCCAGCCACAGGGGTATGGCTACACCTTC. The chain links TRBV4-1 to TRBJ1-2; 7 bases match TRBD1. Germline V CDR1 and CDR2: MGHRA, YSYEKL. CDR3 size: 13 residues. Trimming took 3 bases from V and 5 from J; bases not matched to a gene: 3.

The chain uses TRBV2 and TRBJ1-1; 9 nucleotides line up with TRBD1. Per germline, CDR1 SNHLY and CDR2 FYNNEI. V was pared by 3 bases and J by 0 bases, with 11 bases of the junction left unmatched. This CDR3 region has 18 residues. The DNA of the CDR3 is TGTGCCAGCAGTGATGGGACAGGGCTGGAGTCGGTGAACACTGAAGCTTTCTTT. Its translation: CASSDGTGLESVNTEAFF.

J is TRBJ1-3 and V is TRBV2, with D hard to call. Looked up from germline, CDR1 is SNHLY and CDR2 is FYNNEI. CDR3 size: 15 residues. V shed 8 bases and J shed 0 bases, with 14 bases lying between them. CDR3 in DNA: TGTGCCAGCCGCCCGAGCCTCGTCTCTGGAAACACCATATATTTT. It encodes CASRPSLVSGNTIYF. Full variable domain (rest looked up from reference TRBV2 and TRBJ1-3): EPEVTQTPSHQVTQMGQEVILRCVPISNHLYFYWYRQILGQKVEFLVSFYNNEISEKSEIFDDQFSVERPDGSNFTLKIRSTKLEDSAMYFCASRPSLVSGNTIYFGEGSWLTVV.

CDR3 nucleotides: TGTGCCAGCAGCTTAAGAGGGGCCAACACCGGGGAGCTGTTTTTT. It is translated as CASSLRGANTGELFF. V is TRBV7-6 and J is TRBJ2-2; D may be TRBD1 or TRBD2 (5 bases each). The germline CDR1 and CDR2 sequences are SGHVS and FNYEAQ. V was trimmed by 2 bases and J by 2 bases, leaving 9 bases between them. The CDR3 loop spans 15 amino acids.

This rearrangement joins TRBV9 to TRBJ2-5; no clear D gene. V lost 4 bases to trimming and J lost 5 bases, with 12 bases between them. The CDR3 loop spans 13 amino acids. CDR1 is SGDLS and CDR2 is YYNGEE in the germline V gene. CDR3 region: CASSQDPSETQYF. The CDR3 nucleotides are TGTGCCAGCAGCCAAGACCCGTCCGAGACCCAGTACTTC.

The rearrangement links TRBV5-6 to TRBJ2-7; possible D gene TRBD1, 7 bases. CDR3 length: 13 amino acids. The V end was cut by 3 bases, the J end by 7 bases, with 14 bases between. The germline gives CDR1 SGHDT, CDR2 YYEEEE. CDR3 sequence: CASSWEDRQEQYF. The CDR3 DNA reads as TGTGCCAGCAGCTGGGAGGACAGGCAGGAGCAGTACTTC.

J is TRBJ1-1 and V is TRBV30; D unresolved. CDR1 and CDR2 (germline): GTSNPN, SVGIG (reference sequence). The germline V and J ends were trimmed by 5 bases and 0 bases, with 10 bases remaining between them. The CDR3 has 13 amino acids. CDR3 protein: CAWGPVLNTEAFF. CDR3 bases: TGTGCCTGGGGACCCGTCCTGAACACTGAAGCTTTCTTT.

V usage is TRBV28 and J usage is TRBJ2-7, with D maybe TRBD1 (6 bases). From germline, CDR1 is MDHEN and CDR2 SYDVKM. The V gene lost 5 bases and the J gene lost 7 bases, with 18 bases spanning the gap. The CDR3 has 14 amino acids. The CDR3 DNA sequence: TGTGCCAGCAGTCCCCTCCCCCGACAGGAAGAGCAGTACTTC. Its protein product is CASSPLPRQEEQYF.

The V and J genes are TRBV29-1 and TRBJ2-1, with 10 bases lining up with TRBD2. The CDR3 totals 14 residues. The germline gives CDR1 SQVTM, CDR2 ANQGSEA. J gave up 6 bases and V 4 bases, and 6 bases lay outside the gene matches. CDR3 nucleotides: TGCAGCGTTGGTTGGCTAGCGGGGGCCAATGAGCAGTTCTTC. Residues: CSVGWLAGANEQFF.

The chain employs TRBV27 and TRBJ1-4; D is unclear. V shed 4 bases and J shed 4 bases, with 16 bases lying between them. This CDR3 contains 16 residues. Germline assignment: CDR1 MNHEY and CDR2 SMNVEV (reference sequence). CDR3 coding DNA: TGTGCCAGCAGTTCCTCCCCCACGGCGGATAATGAAAAACTGTTTTTT. Amino acid sequence: CASSSSPTADNEKLFF.

The V gene is TRBV7-8, the J gene TRBJ2-3, with D uncertain. Germline lookup yields CDR1 SGHVS and CDR2 FQNEAQ. Trimming took 5 bases from V and 7 from J, leaving 13 bases between them. This CDR3 spans 13 amino acids. DNA for the CDR3: TGTGCCAGCAGCCAGATCTTTCTTCATACGCAGTATTTT. This encodes CASSQIFLHTQYF. The full variable domain, with the rest looked up from reference TRBV7-8 and TRBJ2-3, is GAGVSQSPRYKVAKRGQDVALRCDPISGHVSLFWYQQALGQGPEFLTYFQNEAQLDKSGLPSDRFFAERPEGSVSTLKIQRTQQEDSAVYLCASSQIFLHTQYFGPGTRLTVL.

This rearrangement joins TRBV16 to TRBJ2-7, with TRBD1 identical over 10 bases. The germline V gene has CDR1 KGHSY and CDR2 FQNENV. Germline trimming cut 0 bases from V and 2 bases from J; bases unmatched to any gene: 4. The CDR3 has 16 residues. CDR3 nucleotide sequence: TGTGCCAGCAGCCAATCGGGAGGACAGGGGGCCTACGAGCAGTACTTC. Translated, it gives CASSQSGGQGAYEQYF.

The chain combines TRBV13 with TRBJ2-2, with 13 bases that match TRBD2. The germline V gene encodes CDR1 PRHDT and CDR2 FYEKMQ (reference sequence). The CDR3 is 16 amino acids. Unmatched junction bases numbered 4, after V lost 5 bases and J lost 4 bases. CDR3 sequence: CASSPRTSGGTGELFF. The CDR3 coding sequence is TGTGCCAGCAGCCCCAGGACTAGCGGGGGCACCGGGGAGCTGTTTTTT.

The chain is built from TRBV9 and TRBJ2-2; 7 nucleotides line up with TRBD1. With 4 bases clipped from V and 5 bases from J, the junction kept 14 bases outside the gene matches. Germline CDR1 reads SGDLS; CDR2 reads YYNGEE. The length of the CDR3 is 17 residues. CDR3 nucleotide sequence: TGTGCCAGCAGCCCGGGGACAGACTATGCAAGAACCGGGGAGCTGTTTTTT. This translates into CASSPGTDYARTGELFF.

The chain couples TRBV6-1 to TRBJ2-7; TRBD1 might be the D (5 bases). The length of the CDR3 is 15 residues. Between the trimmed V and J ends, which lost 0 bases and 7 bases, there was a span of 16 bases. Germline lookup yields CDR1 MNHNS and CDR2 SASEGT. The CDR3 loop reads CASSEALGQSREQYF. The CDR3 DNA is TGTGCCAGCAGTGAAGCGCTAGGACAATCTAGGGAGCAGTACTTC.

This chain links TRBV6-1 with TRBJ2-7, with D perhaps matching TRBD2 (5 bases). CDR1 and CDR2 (germline): MNHNS, SASEGT. The CDR3 sequence is 13 residues long. Trimming took 10 bases from V and 2 from J, leaving 15 bases between them. The CDR3, as DNA: TGTGCCACCGCACGGGATTTACCCTACGAGCAGTACTTC. Translated, it gives CATARDLPYEQYF.

About this clone: This same CDR3 is encoded by further DNA sequences in the sample. The genes are TRBV29-1 and TRBJ1-1; the D gene is possibly TRBD1 (5 bases). Germline CDR1 reads SQVTM; CDR2 reads ANQGSEA. The CDR3 has 13 amino acids. V lost 3 bases, J lost 4 bases, and 12 bases lay in between. The CDR3 spells CSVDGQGGTEAFF. The CDR3 DNA reads TGCAGCGTTGATGGGCAGGGAGGCACTGAAGCTTTCTTT.

In regard to this clone: A read error may account for a junction end that differs from germline. V and J are TRBV6-1 and TRBJ1-4; D remains unclear. The CDR3 sequence is 12 residues long. The germline gives CDR1 MNHNS, CDR2 SASEGT. The CDR3 DNA reads as TGTGCCAGCAGCGAAGCTGGGGTAAAACTGTTTTTT. This codes for CASSEAGVKLFF.